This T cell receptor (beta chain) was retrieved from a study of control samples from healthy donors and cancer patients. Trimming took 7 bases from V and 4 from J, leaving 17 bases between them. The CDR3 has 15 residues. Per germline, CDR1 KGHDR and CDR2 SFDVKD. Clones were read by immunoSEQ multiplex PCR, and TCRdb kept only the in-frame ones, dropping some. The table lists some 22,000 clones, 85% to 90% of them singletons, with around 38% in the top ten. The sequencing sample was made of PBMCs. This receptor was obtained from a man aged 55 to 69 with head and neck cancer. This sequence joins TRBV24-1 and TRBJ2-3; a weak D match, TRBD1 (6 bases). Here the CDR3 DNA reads TGTGCCACCAGCCCCGGGCAGGGGTTATCAGATACGCAGTATTTT. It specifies CATSPGQGLSDTQYF.